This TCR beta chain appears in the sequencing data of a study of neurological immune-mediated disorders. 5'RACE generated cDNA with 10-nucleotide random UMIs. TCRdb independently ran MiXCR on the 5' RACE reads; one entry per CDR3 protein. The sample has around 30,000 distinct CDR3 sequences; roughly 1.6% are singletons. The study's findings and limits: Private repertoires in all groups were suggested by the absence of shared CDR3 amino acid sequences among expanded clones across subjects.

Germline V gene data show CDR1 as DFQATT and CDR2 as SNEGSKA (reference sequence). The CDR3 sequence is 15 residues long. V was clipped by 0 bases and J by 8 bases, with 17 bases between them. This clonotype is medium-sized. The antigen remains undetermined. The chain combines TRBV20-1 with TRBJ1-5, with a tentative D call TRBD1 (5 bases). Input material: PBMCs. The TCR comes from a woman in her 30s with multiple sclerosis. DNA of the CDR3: TGCAGTGCTAGAGACTTCGTGGGGGGAGGGAAGCCCCAGCATTTT. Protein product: CSARDFVGGGKPQHF.